The rows below give T cell receptor beta chains drawn from one sample of a study of blood T cells in healthy people across ages. MiXCR was run by TCRdb on the 5' RACE reads, yielding one entry per CDR3 protein. Among about 970,000 distinct CDR3 sequences listed, roughly half were seen once. What was sequenced was blood. The source is a woman aged 60-75 years in good health. The CDR3 runs from the conserved cysteine through the conserved F or W. D genes are given only for firm matches. Clone size is stated in some rows and not others, as once, few, many or a class when expanded.

clone size	D gene	V gene	J gene	CDR3 protein	CDR3 DNA
-	-	TRBV20-1	TRBJ1-5	CSAGGEINQPQHF	TGCAGTGCAGGAGGGGAGATCAATCAGCCCCAGCATTTT
-	-	TRBV20-1	TRBJ1-5	CSAREDSNQPQHF	TGCAGTGCTAGAGAAGACAGTAATCAGCCCCAGCATTTT
few	TRBD2	TRBV15	TRBJ2-7	CATSRGGIAGDREQYF	TGTGCCACCAGCAGAGGCGGAATAGCGGGAGATCGGGAGCAGTACTTC
few	-	TRBV7-2	TRBJ2-3	CASSLAGQDTQYF	TGTGCCAGCAGCTTGGCGGGGCAGGATACGCAGTATTTT
-	TRBD1	TRBV3-1	TRBJ1-4	CASSQPTGENEKLFF	TGTGCCAGCAGCCAACCGACAGGGGAGAATGAAAAACTGTTTTTT
few	TRBD1	TRBV6-2/TRBV6-3	TRBJ2-3	CASISGGSFVAQYF	TGTGCCAGCATCTCAGGGGGCAGCTTCGTCGCGCAGTATTTT
-	-	TRBV20-1	TRBJ2-3	CSARTGRNTDTQYF	TGCAGTGCTAGGACGGGACGGAACACAGATACGCAGTATTTT
few	TRBD1	TRBV12-3/TRBV12-4	TRBJ1-2	CASSFYGTGPYGYTF	TGTGCCAGCAGTTTTTATGGGACAGGACCATATGGCTACACCTTC
-	-	TRBV7-8	TRBJ2-7	CASSLARSRNLYEQYF	TGTGCCAGCAGCTTAGCCAGGAGCAGGAACCTCTACGAGCAGTACTTC
-	-	TRBV30	TRBJ2-6	CASHSGAGANVLTF	TGTGCCAGCCACTCGGGGGCTGGGGCCAACGTCCTGACTTTC
few	-	TRBV20-1	TRBJ2-4	CSAPQGMTAKNIQYF	TGCAGTGCCCCTCAGGGGATGACAGCCAAAAACATTCAGTACTTC
many	-	TRBV27	TRBJ2-4	CASSLSGAVAKNIQYF	TGTGCCAGCAGTTTATCGGGGGCTGTAGCCAAAAACATTCAGTACTTC
-	TRBD2	TRBV15	TRBJ2-1	CATSGELAGVNEQFF	TGTGCCACCAGCGGGGAGCTAGCGGGAGTGAATGAGCAGTTCTTC
-	-	TRBV4-2	TRBJ1-5	CASSQVPGQPQHF	TGTGCCAGCAGCCAAGTACCAGGCCAGCCCCAGCATTTT
-	TRBD1	TRBV29-1	TRBJ1-2	CSATGGGHGYTF	TGCAGCGCGACAGGGGGCGGGCATGGCTACACCTTC
-	-	TRBV7-8	TRBJ2-5	CASSVGQGGAQYF	TGTGCCAGCAGCGTCGGACAAGGGGGGGCCCAGTACTTC
many	-	TRBV29-1	TRBJ2-6	CSVETSGANVLTF	TGCAGCGTTGAAACCTCTGGGGCCAACGTCCTGACTTTC
-	-	TRBV4-2	TRBJ1-1	CASSQEWRELAEAFF	TGTGCCAGCAGCCAAGAGTGGAGGGAACTTGCTGAAGCTTTCTTT
few	TRBD1	TRBV5-6	TRBJ2-7	CASSSPGQIYEQYF	TGTGCCAGCAGCTCCCCGGGACAGATCTACGAGCAGTACTTC
few	-	TRBV7-2	TRBJ2-3	CASTGRDTQYF	TGTGCCAGCACCGGCAGGGATACGCAGTATTTT
-	-	TRBV20-1	TRBJ2-3	CSARDLRSRTDTQYF	TGCAGTGCTAGAGATCTGAGATCCCGAACAGACACGCAGTATTTT
-	TRBD2	TRBV20-1	TRBJ2-3	CSAWTVPGTSGRSNTDTQYF	TGCAGTGCTTGGACAGTACCCGGGACTAGCGGGAGGAGTAACACAGATACGCAGTATTTT
-	-	TRBV28	TRBJ1-4	CASSSDVGKLFF	TGTGCCAGCAGTTCGGACGTTGGAAAACTGTTTTTT
-	TRBD2	TRBV27	TRBJ2-7	CASSRGTSAIYEQYF	TGTGCCAGCAGTAGAGGGACTAGTGCCATCTACGAGCAGTACTTC
-	-	TRBV12-3/TRBV12-4	TRBJ2-1	CASDGPAGNEQFF	TGTGCCAGCGATGGGCCGGCAGGGAATGAGCAGTTCTTC
-	-	TRBV15	TRBJ2-6	CATSRNRDIFSGANVLTF	TGTGCCACCAGCAGAAACCGGGACATATTCTCTGGGGCCAACGTCCTGACTTTC
-	-	TRBV28	TRBJ1-2	CASRMGPTYGYTF	TGTGCCAGCAGAATGGGACCGACATATGGCTACACCTTC
-	TRBD2	TRBV20-1	TRBJ2-1	CSAEGLADSYNEQFF	TGCAGTGCTGAGGGACTAGCGGATAGCTACAATGAGCAGTTCTTC
few	TRBD1	TRBV4-1	TRBJ2-7	CASSQLTGTIYEQYF	TGCGCCAGCAGCCAGCTGACAGGGACAATCTACGAGCAGTACTTC
-	-	TRBV5-1	TRBJ2-7	CASSEPTSYEQYF	TGCGCCAGTAGTGAACCGACCTCCTACGAGCAGTACTTC
-	-	TRBV6-1	TRBJ2-1	CASSEESGPTGLDNEQFF	TGTGCCAGCAGTGAAGAGTCGGGGCCGACAGGATTAGACAATGAGCAGTTCTTC
-	TRBD1	TRBV6-5	TRBJ2-3	CASSYSNRGLDTQYF	TGTGCCAGCAGTTACTCGAACAGGGGGCTAGATACGCAGTATTTT
few	-	TRBV3-1	TRBJ2-1	CASSQEQRRNEQFF	TGTGCCAGCAGCCAAGAACAGCGCAGGAATGAGCAGTTCTTC
-	TRBD1	TRBV5-1	TRBJ2-5	CASSPQGALETQYF	TGCGCCAGCAGCCCACAGGGGGCCTTGGAGACCCAGTACTTC
-	TRBD2	TRBV11-2	TRBJ2-7	CASSSWGTGLAGDEQYF	TGTGCCAGCAGCTCCTGGGGAACGGGACTAGCGGGAGACGAGCAGTACTTC
-	TRBD1	TRBV3-1	TRBJ1-6	CASAPGQLPSPLHF	TGTGCCAGCGCGCCGGGACAGTTGCCTTCACCCCTCCACTTT
-	-	TRBV27	TRBJ1-6	CASSPSGINSPLHF	TGTGCCAGCAGCCCCTCGGGGATCAACTCACCCCTCCACTTT
few	-	TRBV11-2	TRBJ2-4	CASSLGSKADIQYF	TGTGCCAGCAGCCTCGGGTCAAAGGCGGACATTCAGTACTTC
few	-	TRBV18	TRBJ2-7	CASSPTGNLNEQYF	TGTGCCAGCTCACCAACGGGGAACCTAAACGAGCAGTACTTC
-	-	TRBV28	TRBJ2-7	CASRTDSASYEQYF	TGTGCCAGCAGAACGGACAGCGCTTCCTACGAGCAGTACTTC
-	-	TRBV15	TRBJ2-5	CATSRSGGQETQYF	TGTGCCACCAGCAGGTCCGGGGGCCAAGAGACCCAGTACTTC
few	TRBD2	TRBV20-1	TRBJ2-7	CSAVRDGGYEQYF	TGCAGTGCCGTCCGGGACGGGGGGTACGAGCAGTACTTC
-	TRBD2	TRBV6-5	TRBJ2-7	CASRPLAGSSYEQYF	TGTGCCAGCAGGCCCCTAGCGGGGAGCTCCTACGAGCAGTACTTC
few	-	TRBV12-3/TRBV12-4	TRBJ1-6	CASSLLSQSPLHF	TGTGCCAGCAGTTTACTCTCCCAATCACCCCTCCACTTT
-	TRBD2	TRBV12-3/TRBV12-4	TRBJ2-5	CASSDLAGLQETQYF	TGTGCCAGCAGTGACCTAGCGGGGTTACAAGAGACCCAGTACTTC
few	-	TRBV4-1	TRBJ2-7	CASSQEELTYEQYF	TGCGCCAGCAGCCAAGAAGAGCTAACCTACGAGCAGTACTTC